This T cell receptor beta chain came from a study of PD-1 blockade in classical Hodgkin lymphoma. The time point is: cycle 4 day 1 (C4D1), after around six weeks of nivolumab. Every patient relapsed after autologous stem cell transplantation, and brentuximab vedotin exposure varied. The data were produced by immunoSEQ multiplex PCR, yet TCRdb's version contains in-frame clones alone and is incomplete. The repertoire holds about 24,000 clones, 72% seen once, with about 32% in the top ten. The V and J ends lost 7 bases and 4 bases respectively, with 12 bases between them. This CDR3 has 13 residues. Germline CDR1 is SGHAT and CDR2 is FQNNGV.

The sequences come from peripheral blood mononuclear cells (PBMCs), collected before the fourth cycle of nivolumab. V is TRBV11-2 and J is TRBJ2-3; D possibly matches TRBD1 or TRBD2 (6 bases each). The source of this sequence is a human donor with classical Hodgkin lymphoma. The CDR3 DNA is TGTGCCAGCACCCTAGGGGGGTCAGATACGCAGTATTTT. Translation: CASTLGGSDTQYF. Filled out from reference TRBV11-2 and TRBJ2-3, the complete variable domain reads EAGVAQSPRYKIIEKRQSVAFWCNPISGHATLYWYQQILGQGPKLLIQFQNNGVVDDSQLPKDRFSAERLKGVDSTLKIQPAKLEDSAVYLCASTLGGSDTQYFGPGTRLTVL.